These T cell receptor beta chains were read from a single sample in a study of long-term antiretroviral therapy in people with HIV. Sequencing used immunoSEQ multiplex PCR; TCRdb keeps in-frame clones, though not all of them. The table lists 20,000 to 30,000 clones, 70% to 80% of them singletons. The sample consisted of unsorted PBMCs, taken 1.2 years after starting antiretroviral therapy. The receptors were gathered from a woman aged 40-49 years with HIV. Each CDR3 is given with its conserved first and last residue.

V gene: TRBV7-9
CDR3 protein: CASSPQTGFSYEQYF

V gene: TRBV10-3
CDR3 protein: CAISGNGAYTPLGGQYF

V gene: TRBV7-9
CDR3 protein: CASSPLAGVTRDTQYF

V gene: TRBV11-2
CDR3 protein: CASSLEGGEQYF

V gene: TRBV7-9
CDR3 protein: CASSLGALQAFF

V gene: TRBV4-3
CDR3 protein: CASSQDYRQGEDTQYF

V gene: TRBV7-2
CDR3 protein: CASSDYSNQPQHF

V gene: TRBV12-5
CDR3 protein: CASGFWNEQFF

V gene: TRBV10-1
CDR3 protein: CASSAQGNTEAFF

V gene: TRBV19
CDR3 protein: CASSIPGQFTSNQPQHF

V gene: TRBV10-2
CDR3 protein: CASSGGPDTQYF

V gene: TRBV30
CDR3 protein: CAWSRGGHQNQPQHF

V gene: TRBV27
CDR3 protein: CASSLSNVARDRGNSPLHF

V gene: TRBV29-1
CDR3 protein: CSAVLGGSYEQYF

V gene: TRBV5-1
CDR3 protein: CASSPGTGQETQYF

V gene: TRBV7-9
CDR3 protein: CASSRDSAFYGYTF

V gene: TRBV7-9
CDR3 protein: CASSGRTAIYNSPLHF

V gene: TRBV5-1
CDR3 protein: CASSLGFYTRDYTGELFF

V gene: TRBV7-9
CDR3 protein: CASSGSLQTGNTIYF

V gene: TRBV6-5
CDR3 protein: CASSYSSGASTDTQYF

V gene: TRBV5-1
CDR3 protein: CASSLGGTSAYYEQYF

V gene: TRBV5-6
CDR3 protein: CASKQGYYGYTF

V gene: TRBV7-9
CDR3 protein: CASSLDVEVEQYF

V gene: TRBV6-6
CDR3 protein: CASSLTGNTEAFF

V gene: TRBV30
CDR3 protein: CAWSTHRGVNEKLFF

V gene: TRBV7-2
CDR3 protein: CASTPTGNTGELFF